In its sample, the clone carrying this T cell receptor (beta chain) was seen a few times. The target antigen is unknown. It was with unique molecular identifiers that the TCRbeta library was prepared. TCRdb re-derived calls from the PCR reads in MiXCR, one entry per CDR3 protein. The sample records 90,000 to 130,000 distinct CDR3 sequences, 5.5% to 7% being singletons. The sample belongs to a study of T-cell reconstitution after alpha-beta-depleted transplantation in children. There are 12 residues in the CDR3. Deletions cut 5 bases from V and 2 bases from J, with 10 bases between. Germline V gives CDR1 DFQATT, CDR2 SNEGSKA (reference sequence). Whole-study results and caveats: After transplant, at about two months, alpha-beta T cells were reportedly derived from several hundred expanded graft clones.

The rearrangement uses TRBV20-1 and TRBJ2-7; perhaps TRBD1 as D (5 bases). The TCR was taken from a male patient between 2 and 10 years old who had a stem cell transplant for acute lymphoblastic leukemia, so the T cells may come from the graft donor. Here the sequenced sample was PBMCs, mostly from graft donor cells, taken 360 days after TCRalphabeta/CD19-depleted stem cell transplant. CDR3 coding DNA: TGCAGTGCTCCACAGGTTACCTACGAGCAGTACTTC. It encodes CSAPQVTYEQYF.